This T cell receptor (beta chain) was recorded in a study of siplizumab effects on memory and regulatory T cells. The repertoire was sequenced with immunoSEQ multiplex PCR; TCRdb's copy has only in-frame clones and lacks some. The data contain some 62,000 clones, 75% to 90% of them singletons. Germline CDR1 and CDR2: MGHRA and YSYEKL. Between the trimmed V and J ends, which lost 4 bases and 3 bases, there was a span of 12 bases. There are 14 residues in the CDR3. The source is a human donor in good health. Sequencing was performed on memory CD4+ T cells sorted from blood. This sequence joins TRBV4-1 and TRBJ1-2; maybe TRBD1 (5 bases). CDR3 sequence reads: CASSPIGGDYGYTF. For the CDR3, the DNA is TGCGCCAGCAGCCCCATCGGGGGGGACTATGGCTACACCTTC.